The next 14 T cell receptor beta chains were all read from a single sample in a study of control samples from healthy donors and cancer patients. The method was immunoSEQ multiplex PCR; TCRdb's version includes in-frame clones alone and lacks a portion of them. This table holds approximately 150,000 clones, roughly 94% found once. Specimen: PBMCs. These receptors were obtained from a man in his sixties with colorectal cancer.

This chain links TRBV19 with TRBJ1-1, with 8 nucleotides matching TRBD1. Trimming removed 3 bases from V and 1 base from J; junction bases left unmatched: 10. The germline CDR1 and CDR2 sequences are LNHDA and SQIVND (reference sequence). The CDR3 is 17 residues long. The CDR3 DNA reads as TGTGCCAGTAGTATCGACAGGGGAGCGGGTGAGAACACTGAAGCTTTCTTT. Translated, it gives CASSIDRGAGENTEAFF.

The chain couples TRBV5-1 to TRBJ2-7; D not certain. The CDR3 length is 15 residues. Trimming removed 0 bases at V and 2 bases at J, with 12 bases between. The germline gives CDR1 SGHRS, CDR2 YFSETQ. The CDR3 nucleotides are TGCGCCAGCAGCTTGGGAACGGGCAGCACCTACGAGCAGTACTTC. Translated, it gives CASSLGTGSTYEQYF.

With regard to this clone: Distinct nucleotide sequences in the sample also encode this CDR3. The DNA of the CDR3 is TGTGCCAGCAGCCTGCAGGGGGCTGGGGCCAACGTCCTGACTTTC. Amino acid sequence: CASSLQGAGANVLTF. V usage is TRBV3-1 (or the pseudogene TRBV3-2) and J usage is TRBJ2-6; TRBD1 matches 7 bases. The V segment lost 4 bases and the J segment 2 bases; nucleotides outside the gene matches: 2. Germline V CDR1 and CDR2: LGHDT, YNNKEL (reference sequence). This CDR3 comprises 15 residues.

The V gene is TRBV6-2 or TRBV6-3, the J gene TRBJ2-7, with 7 bases lining up with TRBD1. Losses at the gene ends were 6 bases for V and 5 bases for J; bases not matched to a gene: 13. The CDR3 totals 15 residues. Germline values: CDR1 MNHEY, CDR2 SVGEGT. The CDR3 loop is CASRPRRQGGNEQYF. The DNA of the CDR3 is TGTGCCAGCAGACCTCGTCGACAGGGTGGCAACGAGCAGTACTTC.

This sequence joins TRBV19 and TRBJ1-3; no firm D call. V was shortened by 1 base and J by 0 bases, with 10 bases between the two germline ends. There are 16 residues in the CDR3. Germline CDR1 is LNHDA and CDR2 is SQIVND (reference sequence). DNA of the CDR3: TGTGCCAGTAGTATAGCCCGCAGCTCCTCTGGAAACACCATATATTTT. Its translation is CASSIARSSSGNTIYF.

CDR3 sequence (DNA): TGTGCCACCAGTGATTTGACAGGGAGGGGCTACACCTTC. Its protein product is CATSDLTGRGYTF. The chain has TRBV24-1 and TRBJ1-2, with a tentative D call TRBD1 (6 bases). The CDR3 is 13 amino acids. Germline-derived CDR1 and CDR2 are KGHDR and SFDVKD. Trimming cost V 0 bases and J 8 bases, with 9 bases left between them.

This sequence joins TRBV2 and TRBJ1-5, with a tentative D call TRBD1 (5 bases). The ends were cut back, 4 bases at V and 15 bases at J, with 19 bases in the middle. The CDR3 totals 13 residues. Germline V CDR1 and CDR2: SNHLY, FYNNEI. The CDR3 DNA sequence: TGTGCCAGCAGTGGGTTCGGGGGAGGCCTCCCGCATTTT. Its protein product is CASSGFGGGLPHF.

The rearrangement uses TRBV2 and TRBJ2-7; D is possibly TRBD2 (5 bases). The germline CDR1 and CDR2 sequences are SNHLY and FYNNEI. The CDR3 consists of 11 residues. Trimming left V 7 bases short and J 4 bases short, with 8 bases between. Written as DNA, the CDR3 is TGTGCCAGCACGGGAAGTTACGAGCAGTACTTC. This sequence encodes CASTGSYEQYF. Full variable domain (remainder filled in from reference TRBV2 and TRBJ2-7): EPEVTQTPSHQVTQMGQEVILRCVPISNHLYFYWYRQILGQKVEFLVSFYNNEISEKSEIFDDQFSVERPDGSNFTLKIRSTKLEDSAMYFCASTGSYEQYFGPGTRLTVT.

The chain uses TRBV5-1 and TRBJ2-3; D remains unclear. CDR3 length equals 14 residues. Germline V lookup: CDR1 SGHRS, CDR2 YFSETQ. With 1 base removed from V and 4 bases from J, the gap between germline ends came to 10 bases. The CDR3 bases are TGCGCCAGCAGCTTGTCCAACTACGCAGATACGCAGTATTTT. Amino acid sequence: CASSLSNYADTQYF. The full variable domain, its missing parts supplied by reference TRBV5-1 and TRBJ2-3, is KAGVTQTPRYLIKTRGQQVTLSCSPISGHRSVSWYQQTPGQGLQFLFEYFSETQRNKGNFPGRFSGRQFSNSRSEMNVSTLELGDSALYLCASSLSNYADTQYFGPGTRLTVL.

The chain employs TRBV3-1 (or the pseudogene TRBV3-2) and TRBJ2-3, with no clear D. Per the germline V gene, CDR1 is LGHDT and CDR2 is YNNKEL (reference sequence). CDR3 length equals 12 residues. V was clipped by 3 bases and J by 4 bases, with 5 bases between them. The CDR3 sequence is CASSHTADTQYF. Written as DNA, the CDR3 is TGTGCCAGCAGCCACACTGCAGATACGCAGTATTTT.

The V call is TRBV19, the J call TRBJ2-2; possible D gene TRBD1, 6 bases. Germline-derived CDR1 and CDR2 are LNHDA and SQIVND (reference sequence). The germline V and J ends were trimmed by 7 bases and 1 base, with 10 bases remaining between them. The CDR3 has 14 amino acids. CDR3 nucleotides: TGTGCCAGTAAACAGACAGGGAACACCGGGGAGCTGTTTTTT. Translated: CASKQTGNTGELFF.

The chain recombines TRBV24-1 with TRBJ2-7; TRBD1 matches at 11 bases. This CDR3 has 14 residues. From germline, CDR1 is KGHDR and CDR2 SFDVKD. Trimming took 4 bases from V and 9 from J; bases not matched to a gene: 7. The chain's CDR3 is CATSERPGTGGQYF. The CDR3 DNA is TGTGCCACCAGTGAAAGGCCCGGGACAGGGGGGCAGTACTTC.

The chain is built from TRBV19 and TRBJ1-2; maybe TRBD1 (6 bases). V was cut by 9 bases and J by 5 bases, with 22 bases left in between. The V gene's germline CDR1 is LNHDA and CDR2 SQIVND (reference sequence). This CDR3 spans 15 amino acids. CDR3 loop: CASSALLQGGYGYTF. CDR3 DNA: TGTGCCAGCAGTGCCCTCTTACAGGGAGGGTATGGCTACACCTTC.

The CDR3 reads CASSSRAEATEAFF. The CDR3 DNA reads as TGTGCCAGCAGCTCCCGTGCGGAAGCGACTGAAGCTTTCTTT. The chain carries TRBV5-4 and TRBJ1-1; D gene ambiguous. The CDR3 extends over 14 amino acids. The V end lost 3 bases, the J end lost 5 bases, and 14 bases lay between the germline ends. From germline, CDR1 is SGHNT and CDR2 YYREEE (reference sequence). Based on the CDR3 plus reference TRBV5-4 and TRBJ1-1, the full variable domain is ETGVTQSPTHLIKTRGQQVTLRCSSQSGHNTVSWYQQALGQGPQFIFQYYREEENGRGNFPPRFSGLQFPNYSSELNVNALELDDSALYLCASSSRAEATEAFFGQGTRLTVV.